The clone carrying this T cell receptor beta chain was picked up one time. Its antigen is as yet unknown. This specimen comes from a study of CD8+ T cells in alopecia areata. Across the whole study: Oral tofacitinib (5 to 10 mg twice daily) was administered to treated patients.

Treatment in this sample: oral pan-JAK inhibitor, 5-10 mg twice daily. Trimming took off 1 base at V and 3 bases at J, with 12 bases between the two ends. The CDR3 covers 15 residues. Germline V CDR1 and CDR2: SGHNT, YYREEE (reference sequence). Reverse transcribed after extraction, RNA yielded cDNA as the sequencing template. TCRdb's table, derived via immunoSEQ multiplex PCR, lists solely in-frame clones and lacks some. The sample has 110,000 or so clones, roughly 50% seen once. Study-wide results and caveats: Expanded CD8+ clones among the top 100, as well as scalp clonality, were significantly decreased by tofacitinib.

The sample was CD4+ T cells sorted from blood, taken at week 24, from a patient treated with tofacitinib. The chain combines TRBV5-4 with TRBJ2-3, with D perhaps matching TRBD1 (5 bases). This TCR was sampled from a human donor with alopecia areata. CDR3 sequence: CASSLQGMKTDTQYF. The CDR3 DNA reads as TGTGCCAGCAGCTTGCAGGGTATGAAAACAGATACGCAGTATTTT. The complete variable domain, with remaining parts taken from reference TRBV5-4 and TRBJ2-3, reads ETGVTQSPTHLIKTRGQQVTLRCSSQSGHNTVSWYQQALGQGPQFIFQYYREEENGRGNFPPRFSGLQFPNYSSELNVNALELDDSALYLCASSLQGMKTDTQYFGPGTRLTVL.